These 9 T cell receptor beta chains share one sample of origin, sequenced in a study of cytomegalovirus exposure and HLA in healthy donors. PCR involved 60 Vbeta and 13 Jbeta primers. TCRdb's copy holds only in-frame clones and misses some; the assay was immunoSEQ multiplex PCR. The sample holds 150,000 to 200,000 clones, more than 75% seen once. Sequenced input: PBMCs. Receptors originate from a male donor in good health and CMV-seronegative.

The chain joins TRBV5-1 to TRBJ2-5; 9 bases map to TRBD2. Trimming cost V 4 bases and J 5 bases; bases outside gene matches: 12. The CDR3 spans 16 residues. The V gene's germline CDR1 is SGHRS and CDR2 YFSETQ. This CDR3 reads CASSPSGRGGIETQYF. The CDR3 coding sequence is TGCGCCAGCAGCCCCTCGGGGCGGGGGGGTATCGAGACCCAGTACTTC.

In this sample, this clone turned up once. CDR3 in amino acids: CAWSPGREQFF. CDR3 DNA: TGTGCCTGGAGTCCAGGGCGAGAGCAGTTCTTC. The V and J genes are TRBV30 and TRBJ2-1; tentative D call: TRBD1 (5 bases). CDR1 and CDR2 (germline): GTSNPN, SVGIG (reference sequence). The ends were cut back, 2 bases at V and 10 bases at J, with 9 bases in the middle. The CDR3 runs to 11 residues. Variable domain in full (rest from reference TRBV30 and TRBJ2-1): SQTIHQWPATLVQPVGSPLSLECTVEGTSNPNLYWYRQAAGRGLQLLFYSVGIGQISSEVPQNLSASRPQDRQFILSSKKLLLSDSGFYLCAWSPGREQFFGPGTRLTVL.

The table lists this clone with a count of one. This chain connects TRBV4-1 to TRBJ2-7; D unclear. CDR3 length: 14 residues. The V end was cut by 4 bases, the J end by 1 base, with 11 bases between. Germline assignment: CDR1 MGHRA and CDR2 YSYEKL. In DNA, the CDR3 is TGCGCCAGCAGCCCAACCGACACATCCTACGAGCAGTACTTC. Residues: CASSPTDTSYEQYF.

The sample holds one count of this clone. The CDR3 nucleotides are TGTGCCAGCAGTCTCCCGACAGGGAACAATGGCTACACCTTC. Protein product: CASSLPTGNNGYTF. The rearrangement links TRBV28 to TRBJ1-2, with 7 bases fitting TRBD1. The ends lost 5 bases at V and 6 bases at J; junction bases unmatched: 9. CDR3 length equals 14 residues. Germline-derived CDR1 and CDR2 are MDHEN and SYDVKM.

For this clone: Other nucleotide sequences from this sample produce the same CDR3. J is TRBJ2-4 and V is TRBV19, with 9 bases matching TRBD1. CDR3 length: 15 residues. Germline-derived CDR1 and CDR2 are LNHDA and SQIVND (reference sequence). The V gene end was trimmed by 5 bases and the J gene end by 2 bases; junction bases not matched to a gene: 4. CDR3 protein: CASSPGTGTKNIQYF. The CDR3 nucleotides are TGTGCCAGTAGTCCCGGGACAGGGACCAAAAACATTCAGTACTTC.

The chain recombines TRBV28 with TRBJ2-7; no clear D gene. V lost 7 bases and J 0 bases, leaving 16 bases between the germline ends. Germline V CDR1 and CDR2: MDHEN, SYDVKM. CDR3 length: 15 residues. The CDR3 DNA reads as TGTGCCAGCACCCAGAGAGGCCTTAGCTCCTACGAGCAGTACTTC. This sequence encodes CASTQRGLSSYEQYF.

This clone was detected only a few times. The genes are TRBV29-1 and TRBJ2-2; D may be TRBD1 (6 bases). The CDR3 spans 11 residues. Looked up from germline, CDR1 is SQVTM and CDR2 is ANQGSEA. As DNA, the CDR3 is TGCAGTTACAGGGTTGCCGGGGAGCTGTTTTTT. Its protein product is CSYRVAGELFF.

The V call is TRBV5-5, the J call TRBJ2-7, with D unresolved. The CDR3 contains 14 residues. Germline V gene sequence: CDR1 SGHKS, CDR2 YYEKEE (reference sequence). The V gene lost 3 bases and the J gene lost 4 bases, with 14 bases spanning the gap. The CDR3 region is CASSSPRLGYEQYF. The DNA for the CDR3 is TGTGCCAGCAGCTCCCCCCGGCTCGGGTACGAGCAGTACTTC.

The gene calls are TRBV6-5 and TRBJ2-7; 9 nucleotides line up with TRBD2. J lost 2 bases, V lost 2 bases, and 4 bases had no gene match. The germline V gene encodes CDR1 MNHEY and CDR2 SVGAGI. The length of the CDR3 is 15 residues. CDR3 sequence reads: CASSYQAGGAYEQYF. CDR3 bases: TGTGCCAGCAGTTACCAAGCGGGGGGAGCCTACGAGCAGTACTTC.